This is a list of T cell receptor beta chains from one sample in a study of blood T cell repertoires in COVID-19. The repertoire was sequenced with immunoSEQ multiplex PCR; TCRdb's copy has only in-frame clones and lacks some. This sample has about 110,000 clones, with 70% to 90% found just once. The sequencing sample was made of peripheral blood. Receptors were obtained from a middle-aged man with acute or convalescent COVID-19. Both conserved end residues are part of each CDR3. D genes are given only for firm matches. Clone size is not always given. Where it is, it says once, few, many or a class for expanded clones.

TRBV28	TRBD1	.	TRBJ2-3	TGTGCCACCTCGAGGGACAGGGGTCCCCCAGATACGCAGTATTTT	CATSRDRGPPDTQYF
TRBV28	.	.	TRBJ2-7	TGTGCCAGCAGTTTCAGGGGTGGCGAGCAGTACTTC	CASSFRGGEQYF
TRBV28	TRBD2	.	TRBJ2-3	TGTGCCAGCAGTTTGGGACTAGCGGGAGATACGCAGTATTTT	CASSLGLAGDTQYF
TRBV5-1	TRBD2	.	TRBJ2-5	TGCGCCAGCAGCTTGGGTAGCGGGAGGGAGACCCAGTACTTC	CASSLGSGRETQYF
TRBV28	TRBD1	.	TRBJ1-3	TGTGCCAGCATGACAGGGACTGGAAACACCATATATTTT	CASMTGTGNTIYF
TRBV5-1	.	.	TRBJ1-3	TGCGCCAGCAGCTTGGTGGGACTTGGCTCTGGAAACACCATATATTTT	CASSLVGLGSGNTIYF
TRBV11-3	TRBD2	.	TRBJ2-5	TGTGCCAGCAGCTCTAGCGGCCAAGCAACCCAGTACTTC	CASSSSGQATQYF
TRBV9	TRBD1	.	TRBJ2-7	TGTGCCAGCAGCGTCCAACCGGGACAGGGGTTCGAGCAGTACTTC	CASSVQPGQGFEQYF
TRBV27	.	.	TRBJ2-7	TGTGCCAGCAGCCGGCAAGTCACCGGGTGCTGGGTCGTATACGAGCAGTACTTC	CASSRQVTGCWVVYEQYF
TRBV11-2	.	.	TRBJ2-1	TGTGCCAGCAGGCTCCAGGGTGGGGCCGTCAATGAGCAGTTCTTC	CASRLQGGAVNEQFF
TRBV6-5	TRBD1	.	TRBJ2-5	TGTGCCAGCAGTTACTCGTCAGGGGGCAGTGGAGAGACCCAGTACTTC	CASSYSSGGSGETQYF
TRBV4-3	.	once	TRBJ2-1	TGCGCCAGCAGCCAATTCCGGTCGGGGAGCTCCTACAATGAGCAGTTCTTC	CASSQFRSGSSYNEQFF
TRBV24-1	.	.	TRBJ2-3	TGTGCCACCAGTGACCGGGGGGCCGGGACAGATACGCAGTATTTT	CATSDRGAGTDTQYF
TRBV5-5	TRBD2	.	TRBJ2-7	TGTGCCAGCAGCTTCTTGGGGTCTAGCGGTAGTTCTTACGAGCAGTACTTC	CASSFLGSSGSSYEQYF
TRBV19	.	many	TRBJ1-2	TGTGCCAGTAGTATGAACGGGGACTATGGCTACACCTTC	CASSMNGDYGYTF